These 11 T cell receptor beta chains were all obtained from the same sample, sequenced in a study of T cells in Graves' hyperthyroidism and ophthalmopathy. Amplified TCR beta CDR3 regions came from RNA transcripts. During a first-round RT-PCR of the TCR CDR3, the HTBI primer set was used. TCRdb used MiXCR to reprocess the multiplex PCR reads, holding one entry per CDR3 protein. The sample has about 560,000 distinct CDR3 sequences, about a sixth seen once; the top ten hold 18%. Material for sequencing was blood. These TCRs come from a woman aged 18 to 35 with Graves' hyperthyroidism.

In this sample, this clonotype turned up many times. The chain combines TRBV20-1 with TRBJ2-1; the match to TRBD2 covers 9 bases. V lost 5 bases and J lost 6; bases outside the gene matches: 8. The germline V gene encodes CDR1 DFQATT and CDR2 SNEGSKA (reference sequence). CDR3 length: 14 amino acids. The CDR3 loop is CSAASGREGNEQFF. The CDR3 region has the DNA TGCAGTGCTGCGAGTGGGCGGGAGGGCAATGAGCAGTTCTTC.

The J gene is TRBJ1-2, the V gene TRBV6-1; D gene unclear. The CDR3 runs 11 residues. Between the trimmed V and J ends, which lost 0 bases and 8 bases, there was a span of 4 bases. Germline-derived CDR1 and CDR2 are MNHNS and SASEGT. CDR3 bases: TGTGCCAGCAGTGAAGCGGGAGGCTACACCTTC. Translation: CASSEAGGYTF.

In this sample, this clonotype turned up many times. The CDR3 DNA sequence: TGTGCCAGCAGCTTAGTTCTGGGAGGGAATGAGCAGTTCTTC. Amino acids: CASSLVLGGNEQFF. This chain joins TRBV7-9 and TRBJ2-1; 7 bases fit TRBD2. V gave up 1 base and J gave up 7 bases; unmatched junction bases: 4. The CDR3 runs to 14 residues. CDR1 SEHNR and CDR2 FQNEAQ come from the germline V gene (reference sequence).

The rearrangement joins TRBV20-1 to TRBJ1-4; D gene unclear. The V and J ends lost 0 bases and 3 bases respectively, with 11 bases between them. Germline CDR1 DFQATT, CDR2 SNEGSKA (reference sequence). The CDR3 runs 15 residues. The CDR3 reads CSARDPKGPNEKLFF. As DNA, the CDR3 is TGCAGTGCTAGAGATCCAAAGGGTCCTAATGAAAAACTGTTTTTT.

This clonotype was picked up many times. This chain links TRBV11-3 with TRBJ2-5; D remains unclear. Germline V CDR1 and CDR2: SGHNT, YENEEA. V was pared by 1 base and J by 5 bases, with 8 bases between. The CDR3 runs 13 residues. CDR3 in DNA: TGTGCCAGCAGCTTAGCTGACCCGGAGACCCAGTACTTC. Amino acids: CASSLADPETQYF.

This clonotype was detected many times. This chain connects TRBV3-1 to TRBJ2-2, with a tentative D call TRBD2 (6 bases). Trimming took 0 bases from V and 4 from J, leaving 15 bases between them. The germline V gene has CDR1 LGHDT and CDR2 YNNKEL (reference sequence). The CDR3 covers 17 residues. The DNA of the CDR3 is TGTGCCAGCAGCCAAGATGATTGGCTAGCGAGCACCGGGGAGCTGTTTTTT. Translating gives CASSQDDWLASTGELFF.

J is TRBJ1-2 and V is TRBV7-2, with TRBD1 identical over 8 bases. Per the germline V gene, CDR1 is SGHTA and CDR2 is FQGNSA. J was trimmed by 2 bases and V by 1 base; bases with no gene match: 9. CDR3 length: 17 amino acids. CDR3 region: CASSLGTGRKGNYGYTF. The CDR3 bases are TGTGCCAGCAGCTTAGGGACAGGGCGGAAGGGAAACTATGGCTACACCTTC. The entire variable domain, with the rest obtained from reference TRBV7-2 and TRBJ1-2, is as follows: GAGVSQSPSNKVTEKGKDVELRCDPISGHTALYWYRQSLGQGLEFLIYFQGNSAPDKSGLPSDRFSAERTGGSVSTLTIQRTQQEDSAVYLCASSLGTGRKGNYGYTFGSGTRLTVV.

This chain connects TRBV7-6 to TRBJ2-7, with D tentatively TRBD1 (6 bases). Germline CDR1 SGHVS, CDR2 FNYEAQ. Trimming stripped 5 bases from V and 2 bases from J, with 16 bases between. The CDR3 is made up of 15 amino acids. CDR3 coding DNA: TGTGCCAGCAGCCCGTCTGGACAGCTCACCTACGAGCAGTACTTC. Translated: CASSPSGQLTYEQYF.

The chain has TRBV19 and TRBJ2-7; 10 bases align to TRBD1. CDR3 length: 15 residues. Trimming at V came to 3 bases and at J to 2 bases, leaving 4 bases not matched to a gene. The germline CDR1 and CDR2 sequences are LNHDA and SQIVND (reference sequence). The CDR3 region is CASSIFGQGAYEQYF. For the CDR3, the DNA is TGTGCCAGTAGTATCTTTGGACAGGGGGCCTACGAGCAGTACTTC.

This chain uses TRBV19 with TRBJ2-5; D tentatively reads TRBD1 or TRBD2 (6 bases each). The germline CDR1 and CDR2 sequences are LNHDA and SQIVND (reference sequence). Trimming left V 6 bases short and J 0 bases short, with 14 bases between. This CDR3 is built from 15 residues. The CDR3 protein is CASSTGTWYQETQYF. In nucleotides, the CDR3 is TGTGCCAGTAGCACAGGGACTTGGTACCAAGAGACCCAGTACTTC.

This clonotype was counted between two and nine times. The chain employs TRBV29-1 and TRBJ2-3; 8 bases align to TRBD2. The CDR3 runs to 16 residues. V lost 1 base and J lost 2; bases outside the gene matches: 8. Germline V gene lookup returns CDR1 SQVTM and CDR2 ANQGSEA. CDR3 sequence (DNA): TGCAGCGTTGAAGGAACTAGCGGACCTTCCACAGATACGCAGTATTTT. Protein: CSVEGTSGPSTDTQYF.